These 10 T cell receptor beta chains came from one sample sequenced in a study of regulatory T cells. Notes on the study in general: In CD3G-deficient patients, conventional CD4+ T cells were enriched for hydrophobic CDR3 residues at positions 6 and 7.

Primers: 52 TRBV forward and 13 TRBJ reverse. Repertoires were generated with immunoSEQ multiplex PCR, while TCRdb's copy carries only in-frame clones and drops some. This sample has nearly 30,000 clones, with about 90% found just once. These receptors are not linked to any known antigen. The sequencing sample was made of conventional CD4+ T cells sorted from blood. The receptors were sampled from a person under 35 with CD3G deficiency.

V is TRBV6-1 and J is TRBJ1-4; D is perhaps TRBD1 (6 bases). The ends were cut back, 3 bases at V and 10 bases at J, with 12 bases in the middle. The CDR3 is 13 amino acids. Germline CDR1 reads MNHNS; CDR2 reads SASEGT. The CDR3, as DNA: TGTGCCAGCAGTGACAGGACAGCACGAAAACTGTTTTTT. Protein product: CASSDRTARKLFF.

This rearrangement joins TRBV6-1 to TRBJ2-1, with 13 positions matching TRBD2. The CDR3 spans 16 residues. Germline values: CDR1 MNHNS, CDR2 SASEGT. J was trimmed by 10 bases and V by 3 bases; bases with no gene match: 9. Here the CDR3 DNA reads TGTGCCAGCAGTGAGCCTCGGACTAGCGGGAGACGCGAGCAGTTCTTC. The encoded protein is CASSEPRTSGRREQFF.

The chain uses TRBV6-1 and TRBJ1-5; tentatively, D is TRBD1 (5 bases). The V end lost 6 bases, the J end lost 7 bases, and 13 bases lay between the germline ends. Germline CDR1 and CDR2: MNHNS and SASEGT. CDR3 length equals 13 residues. The CDR3 region is CASSAGTGQPQHF. DNA for the CDR3: TGTGCCAGCAGCGCGGGGACCGGGCAGCCCCAGCATTTT.

The chain recombines TRBV27 with TRBJ2-3; D is ambiguous. The CDR3 covers 15 residues. Trimming removed 4 bases from V and 1 base from J, with 12 bases in between. CDR1 is MNHEY and CDR2 is SMNVEV in the germline V gene (reference sequence). CDR3 DNA: TGTGCCAGCAGTTCCCTGCCCCTAGGCACAGATACGCAGTATTTT. Its translation is CASSSLPLGTDTQYF.

The rearrangement joins TRBV7-9 to TRBJ2-3; D not certain. With 1 base removed from V and 1 base from J, the gap between germline ends came to 15 bases. Germline V gene lookup returns CDR1 SEHNR and CDR2 FQNEAQ (reference sequence). The CDR3 spans 17 residues. The CDR3 sequence: CASSLGAGAFGTDTQYF. The CDR3 DNA follows: TGTGCCAGCAGCTTAGGGGCAGGCGCCTTTGGCACAGATACGCAGTATTTT.

The chain combines TRBV11-2 with TRBJ1-4; TRBD1 matches at 9 bases. In germline, CDR1 is SGHAT, CDR2 FQNNGV. V lost 2 bases, J lost 7 bases, and 2 bases stayed unmatched. The CDR3 totals 14 residues. CDR3 coding DNA: TGTGCCAGCAGCTTAAACAGGGGGCGTGAAAAACTGTTTTTT. This encodes CASSLNRGREKLFF.

The V and J genes are TRBV28 and TRBJ2-3; D unresolved. CDR3 length equals 12 residues. Per germline, CDR1 MDHEN and CDR2 SYDVKM. V was cut by 2 bases and J by 7 bases, with 7 bases left in between. The CDR3 spells CASSLKGYTQYF. CDR3 nucleotide sequence: TGTGCCAGCAGTTTAAAAGGATATACGCAGTATTTT.

CDR3: CASSLTGTFNQPQHF. As DNA, the CDR3 is TGTGCCAGCAGCCTGACAGGTACCTTCAATCAGCCCCAGCATTTT. This sequence joins TRBV28 and TRBJ1-5; D may be TRBD1 (6 bases). In germline, CDR1 is MDHEN, CDR2 SYDVKM. V was pared by 6 bases and J by 3 bases, with 15 bases between. This CDR3 comprises 15 residues.

This clone was seen a single time. The chain links TRBV6-1 to TRBJ2-1; the D gene is possibly TRBD2 (6 bases). The length of the CDR3 is 14 residues. The germline V gene has CDR1 MNHNS and CDR2 SASEGT. Trimming cost V 2 bases and J 7 bases, with 12 bases left between them. The CDR3 region is CASSEQVAGNEQFF. The CDR3 coding sequence is TGTGCCAGCAGTGAACAAGTCGCGGGGAATGAGCAGTTCTTC.

This clone has a single count. V gene TRBV6-6 combines with J gene TRBJ2-7; 7 positions match TRBD1. The CDR3 runs to 13 residues. Losses at the gene ends were 1 base for V and 5 bases for J; bases not matched to a gene: 2. The germline gives CDR1 MNHNY, CDR2 SVGAGI (reference sequence). CDR3 DNA sequence: TGTGCCAGCAGTTACTACAGGGGTAACGAGCAGTACTTC. Translation: CASSYYRGNEQYF.